In its sample, the clone carrying this TCR beta chain was seen a few times. Antigen specificity is unknown. This sample is drawn from a study of T cells after yellow fever vaccination. Study-level results: Any FACS-sorted repertoire could hold abundant clonotypes that contaminate it from the bulk population. CD4 and CD8 compartments shared a small share of clonotypes, likely from convergent recombination.

The CDR3 sequence is 17 residues long. Per germline, CDR1 MNHEY and CDR2 SMNVEV (reference sequence). V lost 2 bases and J 5 bases, leaving 21 bases between the germline ends. It was through 5'RACE template switching that TCR cDNA was made, with a universal primer site and UMIs added. MiXCR, applied by TCRdb to the 5' RACE reads, yields one record per CDR3 protein. The table lists about 400,000 distinct CDR3 sequences, approximately 5.7% of them singletons. This chain uses TRBV27 with TRBJ1-2, with a possible D match to TRBD1 (5 bases). This clonotype was obtained from a man aged 25-45 years who received the YFV17D yellow fever vaccine. The sequencing used PBMCs, collected 5 days after the yellow fever booster vaccination. CDR3 in DNA: TGTGCCAGCAGTTTAGAGCAGGGATCCCCCCCGATGTATGGCTACACCTTC. This sequence encodes CASSLEQGSPPMYGYTF.